These 25 T cell receptor beta chains were all obtained from the same sample, sequenced in a study of T cell changes during pregnancy in multiple sclerosis. Clones were read by immunoSEQ multiplex PCR, and TCRdb kept only the in-frame ones, dropping some. The table shows tens of thousands of clones, with about 90% occurring only once. The sequencing used peripheral blood, collected in the second trimester of pregnancy. Source of these receptors: a female donor in good health, enrolled as a control in a pregnancy study.

This clone has only one observation. This chain links TRBV7-2 with TRBJ2-7; 8 bases map to TRBD2. The CDR3 extends over 15 amino acids. The J segment lost 4 bases and the V segment lost 2 bases, leaving 7 bases of the junction unmatched. CDR1 and CDR2 from the germline V gene are SGHTA and FQGNSA. The CDR3 loop is CASSLTGTSMYEQYF. In DNA, the CDR3 is TGTGCCAGCAGCTTAACCGGGACTAGTATGTACGAGCAGTACTTC. The full variable domain, completed using reference TRBV7-2 and TRBJ2-7, is GAGVSQSPSNKVTEKGKDVELRCDPISGHTALYWYRQSLGQGLEFLIYFQGNSAPDKSGLPSDRFSAERTGGSVSTLTIQRTQQEDSAVYLCASSLTGTSMYEQYFGPGTRLTVT.

This clone was recorded a few times. The gene calls are TRBV2 and TRBJ2-7; maybe TRBD1 (6 bases). V lost 4 bases and J 4 bases, leaving 8 bases between the germline ends. Germline CDR1 is SNHLY and CDR2 is FYNNEI. This CDR3 is 12 amino acids long. The CDR3 DNA reads as TGTGCCAGCAGTGTACAGGGATACGAGCAGTACTTC. It yields the protein CASSVQGYEQYF.

The gene calls are TRBV6-1 and TRBJ1-5; 9 bases fit TRBD1. Germline V gives CDR1 MNHNS, CDR2 SASEGT. There are 17 residues in the CDR3. Germline trimming cut 4 bases from V and 1 base from J; bases unmatched to any gene: 8. The CDR3 spells CASSVDRGMRSNQPQHF. As DNA, the CDR3 is TGTGCCAGCAGTGTCGACAGGGGGATGAGGAGCAATCAGCCCCAGCATTTT.

J is TRBJ2-7 and V is TRBV28; TRBD1 agrees at 8 bases. Germline V CDR1 and CDR2: MDHEN, SYDVKM. Trimming at V came to 7 bases and at J to 2 bases, leaving 4 bases not matched to a gene. CDR3 length: 13 residues. The CDR3 DNA reads TGTGCCAGCATTTCGACAGGGGCCTACGAGCAGTACTTC. This translates into CASISTGAYEQYF.

V usage is TRBV27 and J usage is TRBJ1-2; D is unresolved. Between the trimmed V and J ends, which lost 2 bases and 1 base, there was a span of 5 bases. CDR1 is MNHEY, CDR2 SMNVEV, per germline (reference sequence). The CDR3 length is 13 residues. This chain's CDR3 is CASSLQVNYGYTF. DNA for the CDR3: TGTGCCAGCAGTTTACAGGTTAACTATGGCTACACCTTC.

The chain is built from TRBV28 and TRBJ2-1, with TRBD2 matching over 9 bases. Germline V gives CDR1 MDHEN, CDR2 SYDVKM. V trimming: 1 base; J trimming: 5 bases; junction bases outside the gene matches: 9. The CDR3 is made up of 17 amino acids. The CDR3 DNA sequence: TGTGCCAGCAGTTTATCCCCTTGGACTAGCGTAGACAATGAGCAGTTCTTC. The encoded protein is CASSLSPWTSVDNEQFF. Variable domain in full (rest from reference TRBV28 and TRBJ2-1): DVKVTQSSRYLVKRTGEKVFLECVQDMDHENMFWYRQDPGLGLRLIYFSYDVKMKEKGDIPEGYSVSREKKERFSLILESASTNQTSMYLCASSLSPWTSVDNEQFFGPGTRLTVL.

The gene calls are TRBV2 and TRBJ2-7; TRBD2 matches at 13 bases. Trimming removed 5 bases from V and 1 base from J; junction bases left unmatched: 8. Germline-derived CDR1 and CDR2 are SNHLY and FYNNEI. The CDR3 length is 17 residues. CDR3 DNA sequence: TGTGCCAGCAGTCTTGGGACTAGCGGGAAGATTTCCTACGAGCAGTACTTC. Translated: CASSLGTSGKISYEQYF.

This chain connects TRBV6-1 to TRBJ2-7; TRBD2 matches at 7 bases. The CDR3 is 14 amino acids. Germline lookup yields CDR1 MNHNS and CDR2 SASEGT. The V gene end was trimmed by 2 bases and the J gene end by 5 bases; junction bases not matched to a gene: 6. As DNA, the CDR3 is TGTGCCAGCAGTGAAAGCGGGGAGGGTCACGAGCAGTACTTC. Encoded protein: CASSESGEGHEQYF.

CDR3 amino acids: CASSLGGMNTEAFF. CDR3 DNA: TGTGCCAGCAGTTTAGGGGGGATGAACACTGAAGCTTTCTTT. V gene TRBV27 combines with J gene TRBJ1-1; perhaps TRBD1 as D (5 bases). CDR1 is MNHEY and CDR2 is SMNVEV in the germline V gene (reference sequence). This CDR3 is built from 14 residues. V lost 2 bases, J lost 0 bases, and 7 bases lay in between.

V and J are TRBV13 and TRBJ2-1; possible D gene TRBD1, 6 bases. This CDR3 comprises 14 residues. The germline gives CDR1 PRHDT, CDR2 FYEKMQ (reference sequence). The V end lost 5 bases, the J end lost 5 bases, and 13 bases lay between the germline ends. The CDR3 loop reads CASSRYRVDNEQFF. The CDR3 DNA sequence: TGTGCCAGCAGCCGATACAGGGTTGACAATGAGCAGTTCTTC.

V usage is TRBV7-9 and J usage is TRBJ2-3, with TRBD2 matching 14 bases. Germline V CDR1 and CDR2: SEHNR, FQNEAQ (reference sequence). V gave up 7 bases and J gave up 11 bases; unmatched junction bases: 5. The CDR3 consists of 13 residues. In DNA form, the CDR3 reads TGTGCCAGCACCGGACTAGCGGGAGGCATGCAGTATTTT. Its translation is CASTGLAGGMQYF.

This clone was seen only a few times. The chain uses TRBV29-1 and TRBJ1-4; 9 bases map to TRBD1. In germline, CDR1 is SQVTM, CDR2 ANQGSEA. The CDR3 length is 15 residues. Unmatched junction bases numbered 5, after V lost 6 bases and J lost 0 bases. CDR3 in amino acids: CSVGDRVATNEKLFF. Here the CDR3 DNA reads TGCAGCGTCGGGGACAGGGTGGCAACTAATGAAAAACTGTTTTTT.

The V call is TRBV5-4, the J call TRBJ1-2, with 10 positions matching TRBD1. CDR1 is SGHNT and CDR2 is YYREEE in the germline V gene (reference sequence). This CDR3 is built from 15 residues. Trimming cost V 4 bases and J 2 bases; bases outside gene matches: 5. The CDR3 nucleotides read TGTGCCAGCAGCAGGCCGGGACAGGGGAACTATGGCTACACCTTC. Its protein is CASSRPGQGNYGYTF.

This chain links TRBV15 with TRBJ2-7; 7 positions agree with TRBD1. CDR1 is LNHNV and CDR2 is YYDKDF in the germline V gene (reference sequence). The CDR3 contains 15 residues. The V segment lost 5 bases and the J segment 2 bases; nucleotides outside the gene matches: 9. The DNA for the CDR3 is TGTGCCACCAGCGGAGGTACAGGGGCCCCCTACGAGCAGTACTTC. Translated: CATSGGTGAPYEQYF.

The rearrangement joins TRBV6-1 to TRBJ1-4; tentatively, D is TRBD1 (6 bases). The CDR3 extends over 15 amino acids. V lost 7 bases to trimming and J lost 7 bases, with 19 bases between them. The V gene's germline CDR1 is MNHNS and CDR2 SASEGT. This chain's CDR3 is CASNRGGAEVEKLFF. The CDR3 nucleotides read TGTGCCAGCAACCGGGGGGGCGCGGAAGTTGAAAAACTGTTTTTT.

The rearrangement links TRBV4-3 to TRBJ1-5; 7 bases line up with TRBD1. The CDR3 consists of 18 residues. Germline V gives CDR1 LGHNA, CDR2 YSLEER. V was clipped by 0 bases and J by 1 base; unmatched bases: 9. CDR3: CASSQDYRDRHSNQPQHF. The CDR3 DNA sequence: TGCGCCAGCAGCCAAGATTATAGGGACAGACACAGCAATCAGCCCCAGCATTTT.

The rearrangement links TRBV10-3 to TRBJ2-7; possibly TRBD1 for D (5 bases). This CDR3 contains 13 residues. CDR1 and CDR2 from the germline V gene are ENHRY and SYGVKD. Trimming stripped 5 bases from V and 4 bases from J, with 12 bases between. CDR3 nucleotides: TGTGCCATCAGTTCAGGACATTTATACGAGCAGTACTTC. It specifies CAISSGHLYEQYF.

A single count supports this clone. The V gene is TRBV28, the J gene TRBJ2-7; 8 bases line up with TRBD2. The germline gives CDR1 MDHEN, CDR2 SYDVKM. The CDR3 totals 13 residues. V shed 2 bases and J 5 bases; nucleotides not matched to a gene: 2. The CDR3 reads CASSLAGGDEQYF. The CDR3 DNA sequence: TGTGCCAGCAGTTTAGCGGGAGGCGACGAGCAGTACTTC.

The rearrangement uses TRBV11-2 and TRBJ1-1, with D possibly TRBD1 on 6 matching bases. The CDR3 has 14 residues. V dropped 3 bases and J dropped 0 bases, with 8 bases sitting between them. Germline-derived CDR1 and CDR2 are SGHAT and FQNNGV. For the CDR3, the DNA is TGTGCCAGCAGCTTTGGACAGTTGAACACTGAAGCTTTCTTT. Translation: CASSFGQLNTEAFF.

J is TRBJ1-1 and V is TRBV6-1; 7 positions agree with TRBD1. Germline CDR1 and CDR2: MNHNS and SASEGT. V shed 3 bases and J 1 base; nucleotides not matched to a gene: 5. The length of the CDR3 is 15 residues. The CDR3 is CASSDTGTENTEAFF. The CDR3 coding sequence is TGTGCCAGCAGTGACACCGGGACAGAGAACACTGAAGCTTTCTTT.

Written as DNA, the CDR3 is TGTGCCAGCAGTACCTCGGGACTAGGCCCCAACATTCAGTACTTC. It yields the protein CASSTSGLGPNIQYF. The V and J genes are TRBV28 and TRBJ2-4; 8 nucleotides line up with TRBD2. Germline V gene sequence: CDR1 MDHEN, CDR2 SYDVKM. This CDR3 is 15 amino acids long. V lost 5 bases and J lost 7; bases outside the gene matches: 10.

The chain employs TRBV30 and TRBJ1-1; D unclear. This CDR3 is 11 amino acids long. Per germline, CDR1 GTSNPN and CDR2 SVGIG (reference sequence). V gave up 4 bases and J gave up 5 bases, with 8 bases separating them. CDR3: CAWNSQTEAFF. The CDR3 region has the DNA TGTGCCTGGAATTCTCAGACTGAAGCTTTCTTT. Full variable domain (missing parts from reference TRBV30 and TRBJ1-1): SQTIHQWPATLVQPVGSPLSLECTVEGTSNPNLYWYRQAAGRGLQLLFYSVGIGQISSEVPQNLSASRPQDRQFILSSKKLLLSDSGFYLCAWNSQTEAFFGQGTRLTVV.

The rearrangement joins TRBV5-5 to TRBJ1-4; TRBD1 aligns across 7 bases. Germline assignment: CDR1 SGHKS and CDR2 YYEKEE (reference sequence). This CDR3 spans 12 amino acids. After removal of 1 base from V and 10 bases from J, the junction contained 1 base not matched to a gene. CDR3: CASSLQGGKLFF. CDR3 bases: TGTGCCAGCAGCTTGCAGGGGGGAAAACTGTTTTTT. The full variable domain, rest sourced from reference TRBV5-5 and TRBJ1-4, is DAGVTQSPTHLIKTRGQQVTLRCSPISGHKSVSWYQQVLGQGPQFIFQYYEKEERGRGNFPDRFSARQFPNYSSELNVNALLLGDSALYLCASSLQGGKLFFGSGTQLSVL.

V and J are TRBV2 and TRBJ1-1; perhaps TRBD1 as D (5 bases). V was shortened by 6 bases and J by 1 base, with 12 bases between the two germline ends. This CDR3 is built from 14 residues. Germline V gives CDR1 SNHLY, CDR2 FYNNEI. CDR3 amino acids: CASRADQGNTEAFF. The CDR3 DNA reads as TGTGCCAGCAGGGCCGATCAGGGGAACACTGAAGCTTTCTTT. Variable domain in full (rest from reference TRBV2 and TRBJ1-1): EPEVTQTPSHQVTQMGQEVILRCVPISNHLYFYWYRQILGQKVEFLVSFYNNEISEKSEIFDDQFSVERPDGSNFTLKIRSTKLEDSAMYFCASRADQGNTEAFFGQGTRLTVV.

V gene TRBV5-1 combines with J gene TRBJ2-7, with TRBD1 matching 10 bases. CDR3 length: 15 amino acids. Germline CDR1 and CDR2: SGHRS and YFSETQ. The trim removed 3 bases at V and 7 bases at J, leaving 10 bases unmatched. DNA for the CDR3: TGCGCCAGCAGCTCATTCGACAGGGGGCTCTGGGAGCAGTACTTC. As protein: CASSSFDRGLWEQYF.